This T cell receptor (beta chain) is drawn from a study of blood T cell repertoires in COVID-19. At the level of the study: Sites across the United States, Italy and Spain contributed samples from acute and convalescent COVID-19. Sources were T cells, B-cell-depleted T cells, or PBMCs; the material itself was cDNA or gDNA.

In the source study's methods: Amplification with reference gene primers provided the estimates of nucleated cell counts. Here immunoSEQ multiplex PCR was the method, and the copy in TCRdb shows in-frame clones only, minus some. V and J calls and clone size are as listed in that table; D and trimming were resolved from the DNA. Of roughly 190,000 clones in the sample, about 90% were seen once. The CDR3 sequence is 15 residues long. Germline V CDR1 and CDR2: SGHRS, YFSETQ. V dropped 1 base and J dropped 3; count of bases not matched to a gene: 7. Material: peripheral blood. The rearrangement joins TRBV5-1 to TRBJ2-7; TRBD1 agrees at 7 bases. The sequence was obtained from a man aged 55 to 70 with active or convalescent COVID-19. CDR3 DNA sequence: TGCGCCAGCAGCTTGCTGACAGGGTCGTTCTACGAGCAGTACTTC. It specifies CASSLLTGSFYEQYF.